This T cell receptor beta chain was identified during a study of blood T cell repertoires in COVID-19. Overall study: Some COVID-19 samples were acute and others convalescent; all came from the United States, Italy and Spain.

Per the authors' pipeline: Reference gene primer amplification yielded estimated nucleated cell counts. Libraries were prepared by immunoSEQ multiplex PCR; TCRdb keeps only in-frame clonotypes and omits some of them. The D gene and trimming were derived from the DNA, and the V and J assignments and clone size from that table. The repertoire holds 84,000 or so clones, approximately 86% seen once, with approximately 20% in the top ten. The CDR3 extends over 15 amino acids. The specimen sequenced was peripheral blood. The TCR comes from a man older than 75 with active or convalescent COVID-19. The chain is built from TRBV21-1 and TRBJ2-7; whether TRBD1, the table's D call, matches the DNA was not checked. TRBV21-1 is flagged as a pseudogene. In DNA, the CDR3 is TGTGCCAGCACCCCGGCGGACAGAGGCAGCAGGGAGCAGTACGTC. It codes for CASTPADRGSREQYV.